This T cell receptor beta chain was observed in a study of early stage breast cancer tumors. Findings and caveats of the study: Tumors had about 2.3-fold higher T cell density than normal breast. Unsorted bulk genomic DNA sequencing lacked pairing and functional marker data. In about 85% of the 16 patients, blood comparison separated tumor from normal breast.

Each sample had two DNA replicates, roughly 0.5 ug blood or around 1.5 ug tissue. Produced via immunoSEQ multiplex PCR; TCRdb's table is partial and in-frame only. The sample includes some 36,000 clones, 65% to 75% seen only once; the top ten take 6.8%. A word on this clone: The antigen is unknown.

The ends were cut back, 5 bases at V and 4 bases at J, with 13 bases in the middle. The CDR3 consists of 14 residues. In germline, CDR1 is SGHNT, CDR2 YENEEA. Sequenced input: blood. This chain uses TRBV11-3 with TRBJ2-3; D unresolved. The TCR was taken from a person in their sixties with breast cancer. CDR3 protein: CASSPGQYSDTQYF. The CDR3, as DNA: TGTGCCAGCAGCCCCGGGCAATATTCAGATACGCAGTATTTT. The full variable domain, completed using reference TRBV11-3 and TRBJ2-3, is EAGVVQSPRYKIIEKKQPVAFWCNPISGHNTLYWYLQNLGQGPELLIRYENEEAVDDSQLPKDRFSAERLKGVDSTLKIQPAELGDSAVYLCASSPGQYSDTQYFGPGTRLTVL.